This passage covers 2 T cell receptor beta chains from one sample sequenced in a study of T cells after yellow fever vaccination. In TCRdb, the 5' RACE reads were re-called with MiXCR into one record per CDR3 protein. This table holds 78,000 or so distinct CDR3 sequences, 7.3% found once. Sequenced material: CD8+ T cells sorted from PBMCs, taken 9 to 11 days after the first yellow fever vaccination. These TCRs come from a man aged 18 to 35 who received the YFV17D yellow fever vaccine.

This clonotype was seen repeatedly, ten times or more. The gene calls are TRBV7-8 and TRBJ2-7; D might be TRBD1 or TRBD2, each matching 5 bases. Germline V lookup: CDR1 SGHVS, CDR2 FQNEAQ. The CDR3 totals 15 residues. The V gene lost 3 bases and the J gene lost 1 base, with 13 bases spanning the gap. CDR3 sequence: CASSFTRDRSYEQYV. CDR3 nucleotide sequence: TGTGCCAGCAGCTTTACCCGGGACCGGTCCTACGAGCAGTACGTC.

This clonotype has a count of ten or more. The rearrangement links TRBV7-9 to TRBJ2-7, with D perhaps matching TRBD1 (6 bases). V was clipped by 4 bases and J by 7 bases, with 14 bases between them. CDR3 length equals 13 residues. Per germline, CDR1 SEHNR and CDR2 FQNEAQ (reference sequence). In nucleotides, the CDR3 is TGTGCCAGCAGCTCCGACGGGACAATAGAGCAGTACTTC. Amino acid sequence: CASSSDGTIEQYF.